These 22 T cell receptor beta chains were sequenced from one sample in a study of cytomegalovirus exposure and HLA in healthy donors. PCR employed 60 Vbeta and 13 Jbeta primers. Libraries were prepared by immunoSEQ multiplex PCR; TCRdb keeps only in-frame clonotypes and omits some of them. Across approximately 150,000 clones, the top ten clones capture roughly 2% of the sample. Source material: PBMCs. The receptor source for this set is a woman aged 18-30 years in good health and CMV-seronegative.

The V and J genes are TRBV6-1 and TRBJ1-1, with 7 bases fitting TRBD1. This CDR3 is 13 amino acids long. Trimming removed 6 bases from V and 3 bases from J; junction bases left unmatched: 4. In germline, CDR1 is MNHNS, CDR2 SASEGT. The CDR3: CASSYTGDTEAFF. The CDR3 nucleotides are TGTGCCAGCAGCTATACAGGGGACACTGAAGCTTTCTTT.

The V gene is TRBV7-6, the J gene TRBJ1-5; 7 bases are a match to TRBD1. Germline V gene data show CDR1 as SGHVS and CDR2 as FNYEAQ. This CDR3 region has 15 residues. V was pared by 5 bases and J by 5 bases, with 9 bases of the junction left unmatched. The CDR3 reads CASSLGQARYQPQHF. The CDR3 bases are TGTGCCAGCAGCCTAGGACAGGCCCGCTATCAGCCCCAGCATTTT. The full variable domain, in which reference TRBV7-6 and TRBJ1-5 provide the parts outside the CDR3, is GAGVSQSPRYKVTKRGQDVALRCDPISGHVSLYWYRQALGQGPEFLTYFNYEAQQDKSGLPNDRFSAERPEGSISTLTIQRTEQRDSAMYRCASSLGQARYQPQHFGDGTRLSIL.

The chain links TRBV4-2 to TRBJ1-5; D possibly corresponds to TRBD1 (6 bases). CDR3 length: 17 residues. The germline V and J ends were trimmed by 0 bases and 4 bases, with 16 bases remaining between them. The V gene's germline CDR1 is LGHNA and CDR2 YNFKEQ. The CDR3 sequence: CASSQDGDRFLNQPQHF. CDR3 DNA sequence: TGTGCCAGCAGCCAAGACGGCGACAGGTTCTTGAATCAGCCCCAGCATTTT.

The gene calls are TRBV6-4 and TRBJ2-1; no reliable D call. The germline gives CDR1 MRHNA, CDR2 SNTAGT. The CDR3 is 15 residues long. Trimming left V 0 bases short and J 0 bases short, with 6 bases between. CDR3 DNA: TGTGCCAGCAGTGACTCGACGGGCTCCTACAATGAGCAGTTCTTC. Translating gives CASSDSTGSYNEQFF.

This chain joins TRBV6-6 and TRBJ1-1; 9 bases align to TRBD1. This CDR3 region has 15 residues. The trim removed 5 bases at V and 4 bases at J, leaving 8 bases unmatched. Germline assignment: CDR1 MNHNY and CDR2 SVGAGI (reference sequence). The CDR3 DNA reads TGTGCCAGCAGTCGCGTCCCGGGACAGGGCACTGAAGCTTTCTTT. Translated, it gives CASSRVPGQGTEAFF.

The chain uses TRBV18 and TRBJ2-1; 9 positions agree with TRBD1. This CDR3 region has 12 residues. Germline lookup yields CDR1 KGHSH and CDR2 LQKENI. With 3 bases clipped from V and 10 bases from J, the junction kept 1 base outside the gene matches. CDR3 amino acids: CASSPGQGEQFF. As DNA, the CDR3 is TGTGCCAGCTCACCGGGACAGGGCGAGCAGTTCTTC.

The V gene is TRBV5-4, the J gene TRBJ2-7; 12 nucleotides align to TRBD1. CDR3 length: 12 residues. V trimming: 3 bases; J trimming: 12 bases; junction bases outside the gene matches: 4. The germline V gene has CDR1 SGHNT and CDR2 YYREEE (reference sequence). CDR3 sequence reads: CASSSGTGGGYF. In DNA, the CDR3 is TGTGCCAGCAGCTCGGGGACAGGGGGCGGGTACTTC. Using reference TRBV5-4 and TRBJ2-7 for the parts outside the CDR3, the full variable domain is ETGVTQSPTHLIKTRGQQVTLRCSSQSGHNTVSWYQQALGQGPQFIFQYYREEENGRGNFPPRFSGLQFPNYSSELNVNALELDDSALYLCASSSGTGGGYFGPGTRLTVT.

The gene calls are TRBV10-3 and TRBJ2-2, with TRBD1 matching 9 bases. Germline V CDR1 and CDR2: ENHRY, SYGVKD. With 9 bases clipped from V and 7 bases from J, the junction kept 6 bases outside the gene matches. CDR3 length: 13 residues. Here the CDR3 DNA reads TGTGCCATAAAACAGGGGGCGATCGGGGAGCTGTTTTTT. Its translation is CAIKQGAIGELFF.

This chain links TRBV18 with TRBJ2-3; D remains ambiguous. The CDR3 is made up of 15 amino acids. V lost 3 bases to trimming and J lost 0 bases, with 10 bases between them. Germline V lookup: CDR1 KGHSH, CDR2 LQKENI. CDR3 amino acids: CASSPPEESTDTQYF. In DNA, the CDR3 is TGTGCCAGCTCACCCCCCGAGGAGAGCACAGATACGCAGTATTTT.

This rearrangement joins TRBV6-1 to TRBJ1-5, with unresolved D. This CDR3 has 14 amino acids. CDR1 and CDR2 from the germline V gene are MNHNS and SASEGT. Trimming took off 2 bases at V and 4 bases at J, with 9 bases between the two ends. The CDR3 reads CASSELAINQPQHF. CDR3 nucleotide sequence: TGTGCCAGCAGTGAACTGGCCATTAATCAGCCCCAGCATTTT.

The chain uses TRBV7-3 and TRBJ2-2; TRBD1 matches at 9 bases. Per the germline V gene, CDR1 is SGHTA and CDR2 is FQGTGA. V shed 3 bases and J 3 bases; nucleotides not matched to a gene: 5. The length of the CDR3 is 16 residues. Here the CDR3 DNA reads TGTGCCAGCAGCTTTACAGGGGGCATGGACACCGGGGAGCTGTTTTTT. Its translation: CASSFTGGMDTGELFF.

The rearrangement uses TRBV6-4 and TRBJ2-1, with TRBD1 matching 7 bases. V lost 6 bases and J lost 2; bases outside the gene matches: 7. The CDR3 loop spans 15 amino acids. The germline CDR1 and CDR2 sequences are MRHNA and SNTAGT. The CDR3 DNA reads TGTGCCAGCAGGGCAACAGGGGAACCCTACAATGAGCAGTTCTTC. Translating it yields CASRATGEPYNEQFF.

The chain uses TRBV9 and TRBJ2-3; 10 bases fit TRBD2. CDR3 size: 16 residues. CDR1 and CDR2 (germline): SGDLS, YYNGEE. Germline trimming cut 2 bases from V and 1 base from J; bases unmatched to any gene: 4. The CDR3 nucleotides read TGTGCCAGCAGCGTCACTAGCGGGGTCGGCACAGATACGCAGTATTTT. Residues: CASSVTSGVGTDTQYF.

This CDR3 reads CASSRTAGNEKLFF. In nucleotides, the CDR3 is TGTGCCAGCAGCCGAACGGCGGGAAATGAAAAACTGTTTTTT. The gene calls are TRBV28 and TRBJ1-4; D is undetermined. The CDR3 is made up of 14 amino acids. V shed 6 bases and J shed 5 bases, with 13 bases lying between them. The germline V gene has CDR1 MDHEN and CDR2 SYDVKM.

The gene calls are TRBV7-3 and TRBJ1-1, with 8 nucleotides matching TRBD1. The ends lost 4 bases at V and 4 bases at J; junction bases unmatched: 5. The length of the CDR3 is 14 residues. Germline CDR1 reads SGHTA; CDR2 reads FQGTGA. This CDR3 reads CASSYRGEGTEAFF. As DNA, the CDR3 is TGTGCCAGCAGCTACAGGGGGGAAGGCACTGAAGCTTTCTTT.

The chain couples TRBV5-1 to TRBJ2-2; D is ambiguous. Looked up from germline, CDR1 is SGHRS and CDR2 is YFSETQ. Between the trimmed V and J ends, which lost 6 bases and 6 bases, there was a span of 9 bases. The CDR3 runs 12 residues. In DNA, the CDR3 is TGCGCCAGCACCCAACTCTCCGGGGAGCTGTTTTTT. Amino acids: CASTQLSGELFF.

CDR3 sequence: CASSQQGLQTQYF. CDR3 coding DNA: TGTGCCAGCAGCCAACAGGGGCTACAGACCCAGTACTTC. V usage is TRBV7-6 and J usage is TRBJ2-5; TRBD1 matches 7 bases. V gave up 5 bases and J gave up 6 bases; unmatched junction bases: 6. Germline CDR1 reads SGHVS; CDR2 reads FNYEAQ. This CDR3 contains 13 residues.

V is TRBV2 and J is TRBJ2-7; TRBD2 aligns across 8 bases. Looked up from germline, CDR1 is SNHLY and CDR2 is FYNNEI. The CDR3 is made up of 11 amino acids. V shed 7 bases and J 6 bases; nucleotides not matched to a gene: 2. CDR3 sequence: CASKLAGEQYF. As DNA, the CDR3 is TGTGCCAGCAAGCTAGCGGGCGAGCAGTACTTC.

The chain uses TRBV9 and TRBJ2-7, with D possibly TRBD2 on 7 matching bases. Germline V gene lookup returns CDR1 SGDLS and CDR2 YYNGEE. With 3 bases removed from V and 5 bases from J, the gap between germline ends came to 15 bases. The CDR3 totals 14 residues. CDR3 nucleotides: TGTGCCAGCAGCGGGGGAGGGGGTTTGGACGAGCAGTACTTC. It yields the protein CASSGGGGLDEQYF.

The rearrangement links TRBV27 to TRBJ1-2; D is perhaps TRBD1 (6 bases). Germline CDR1 MNHEY, CDR2 SMNVEV (reference sequence). Between the trimmed V and J ends, which lost 6 bases and 6 bases, there was a span of 17 bases. The CDR3 has 14 amino acids. The CDR3 loop reads CASRFGDRINGYTF. The CDR3 DNA reads as TGTGCCAGCAGGTTCGGCGACAGGATCAATGGCTACACCTTC.

The chain recombines TRBV5-1 with TRBJ2-1, with 8 bases aligning to TRBD2. Looked up from germline, CDR1 is SGHRS and CDR2 is YFSETQ. The CDR3 is 16 amino acids. Germline trimming cut 1 base from V and 0 bases from J; bases unmatched to any gene: 3. The CDR3 DNA reads as TGCGCCAGCAGCTTGAACGGGAGGGCCTCCTACAATGAGCAGTTCTTC. It encodes CASSLNGRASYNEQFF.

The rearrangement links TRBV29-1 to TRBJ1-1, with a weak D call TRBD1 (5 bases). CDR3 size: 12 residues. CDR1 is SQVTM and CDR2 is ANQGSEA in the germline V gene. Trimming removed 3 bases from V and 11 bases from J, with 16 bases in between. The CDR3 sequence: CSVDTGKTGAFF. CDR3 nucleotide sequence: TGCAGCGTTGACACAGGAAAGACGGGCGCTTTCTTT.